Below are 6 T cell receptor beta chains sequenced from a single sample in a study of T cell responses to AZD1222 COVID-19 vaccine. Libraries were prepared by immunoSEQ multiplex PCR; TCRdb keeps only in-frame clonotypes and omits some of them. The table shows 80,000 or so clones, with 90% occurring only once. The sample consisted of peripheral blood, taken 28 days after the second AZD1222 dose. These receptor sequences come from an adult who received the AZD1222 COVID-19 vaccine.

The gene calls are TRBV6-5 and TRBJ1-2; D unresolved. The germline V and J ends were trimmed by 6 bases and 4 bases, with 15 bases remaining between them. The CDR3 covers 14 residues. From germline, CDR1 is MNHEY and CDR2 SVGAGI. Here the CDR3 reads CASSPDPPFYGYTF. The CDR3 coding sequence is TGTGCCAGCAGCCCAGATCCTCCCTTCTATGGCTACACCTTC.

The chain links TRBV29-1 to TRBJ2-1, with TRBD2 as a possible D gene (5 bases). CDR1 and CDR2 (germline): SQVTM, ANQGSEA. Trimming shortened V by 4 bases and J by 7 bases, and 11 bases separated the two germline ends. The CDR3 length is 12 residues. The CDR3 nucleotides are TGCAGCGTTGGTCTAGCTTGGAATGAGCAGTTCTTC. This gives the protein CSVGLAWNEQFF.

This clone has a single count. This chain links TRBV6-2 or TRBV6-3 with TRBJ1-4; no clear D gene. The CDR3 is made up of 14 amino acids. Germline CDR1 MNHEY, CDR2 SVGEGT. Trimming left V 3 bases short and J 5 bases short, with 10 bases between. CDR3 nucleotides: TGTGCCAGCAGTTATGCCCGCAACAATGAAAAACTGTTTTTT. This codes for CASSYARNNEKLFF.

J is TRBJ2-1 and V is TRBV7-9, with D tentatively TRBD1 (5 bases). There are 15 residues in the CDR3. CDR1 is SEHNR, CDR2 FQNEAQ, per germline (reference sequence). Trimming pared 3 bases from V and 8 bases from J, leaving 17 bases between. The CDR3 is CASSFEGEETDEQFF. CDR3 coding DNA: TGTGCCAGCAGCTTCGAAGGGGAAGAGACAGATGAGCAGTTCTTC.

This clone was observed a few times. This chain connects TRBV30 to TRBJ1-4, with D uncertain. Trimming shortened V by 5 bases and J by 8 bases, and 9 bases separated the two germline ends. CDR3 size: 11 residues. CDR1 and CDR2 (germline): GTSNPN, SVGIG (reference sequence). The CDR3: CAWEKGEKLFF. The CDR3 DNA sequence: TGTGCCTGGGAAAAAGGGGAAAAACTGTTTTTT.

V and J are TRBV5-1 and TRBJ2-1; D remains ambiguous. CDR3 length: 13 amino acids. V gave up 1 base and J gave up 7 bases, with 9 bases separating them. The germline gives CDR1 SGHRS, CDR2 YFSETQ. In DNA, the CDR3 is TGCGCCAGCAGCTTGAACGTGGTTAATGAGCAGTTCTTC. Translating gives CASSLNVVNEQFF.